The 21 T cell receptor beta chains in this list originate from one sample, sequenced in a study of siplizumab effects on memory and regulatory T cells (dated 2019 in TCRdb). The library was produced with the immunoSEQ multiplex PCR assay. Entries here come from immuneACCESS through TCRdb and include only in-frame sequences with V and J called. Some clones fail to appear in such tables; in the studies checked, an unresolved V gene covers under half of the shortfall, and the cause of the remainder is unknown. This sample comprises roughly 100,000 clones, over 90% of them detected only once. Approximately 0.58% of the sample belongs to the ten largest clones. Material: Tregs sorted from blood. The receptors shown here come from a human donor in good health.

This chain uses TRBV18 with TRBJ2-7, with 8 positions matching TRBD1. The CDR3 has 15 amino acids. V was clipped by 4 bases and J by 6 bases; unmatched bases: 11. Germline V lookup: CDR1 KGHSH, CDR2 LQKENI. CDR3 region: CASSRETGDLAEQYF. The CDR3 bases are TGTGCCAGCTCACGAGAGACAGGGGATCTAGCCGAGCAGTACTTC.

The CDR3 nucleotides read TGTGCCAGCAGCCTAAATGGGGGACTAGCAACCGGGGAGCTGTTTTTT. This gives the protein CASSLNGGLATGELFF. The gene calls are TRBV5-5 and TRBJ2-2; TRBD2 agrees at 9 bases. CDR1 and CDR2 from the germline V gene are SGHKS and YYEKEE (reference sequence). V was pared by 4 bases and J by 5 bases, with 9 bases of the junction left unmatched. The CDR3 sequence is 16 residues long. Filled out from reference TRBV5-5 and TRBJ2-2, the complete variable domain reads DAGVTQSPTHLIKTRGQQVTLRCSPISGHKSVSWYQQVLGQGPQFIFQYYEKEERGRGNFPDRFSARQFPNYSSELNVNALLLGDSALYLCASSLNGGLATGELFFGEGSRLTVL.

The chain joins TRBV27 to TRBJ1-2; D gene unclear. CDR3 length: 14 residues. Trimming stripped 3 bases from V and 8 bases from J, with 16 bases between. Per germline, CDR1 MNHEY and CDR2 SMNVEV (reference sequence). The CDR3 DNA is TGTGCCAGCAGTTTTGGACCCCAAACGTCAGGCTACACCTTC. Translating it yields CASSFGPQTSGYTF.

This clone turned up a few times. The chain employs TRBV4-3 and TRBJ1-5; no definite D call. The CDR3 consists of 13 residues. CDR1 and CDR2 from the germline V gene are LGHNA and YSLEER. V lost 0 bases to trimming and J lost 7 bases, with 7 bases between them. The CDR3 nucleotides are TGCGCCAGCAGCCAAGATAGGTTGCAGCCCCAGCATTTT. It is translated as CASSQDRLQPQHF.

The chain couples TRBV7-9 to TRBJ1-3; the D is unclear. The CDR3 contains 13 residues. Trimming took 6 bases from V and 4 from J, leaving 10 bases between them. Germline loops: CDR1 SEHNR, CDR2 FQNEAQ (reference sequence). The CDR3, as DNA: TGTGCCAGCAGAACAACCAACGGAAACACCATATATTTT. Translating it yields CASRTTNGNTIYF.

This chain connects TRBV7-9 to TRBJ1-1; perhaps TRBD1 as D (5 bases). Trimming removed 3 bases from V and 1 base from J, with 6 bases in between. This CDR3 is built from 13 residues. Germline CDR1 SEHNR, CDR2 FQNEAQ (reference sequence). CDR3 region: CASSLQGNTEAFF. The DNA for the CDR3 is TGTGCCAGCAGCTTGCAGGGGAACACTGAAGCTTTCTTT.

This rearrangement joins TRBV5-1 to TRBJ2-7; the D gene is possibly TRBD1 (6 bases). V lost 3 bases and J lost 3, with 13 bases in between. This CDR3 spans 14 amino acids. Germline V gene lookup returns CDR1 SGHRS and CDR2 YFSETQ. CDR3 region: CASSSPGQSYEQYF. The CDR3 DNA follows: TGCGCCAGCAGCTCCCCGGGACAAAGCTACGAGCAGTACTTC.

This chain joins TRBV30 and TRBJ2-3; 15 bases map to TRBD2. Trimming removed 2 bases from V and 5 bases from J; junction bases left unmatched: 8. The CDR3 has 17 residues. Per the germline V gene, CDR1 is GTSNPN and CDR2 is SVGIG (reference sequence). The CDR3 spells CAWSTRTSGRAKDTQYF. CDR3 sequence (DNA): TGTGCCTGGAGTACCCGGACTAGCGGGAGGGCCAAAGATACGCAGTATTTT.

The chain links TRBV5-1 to TRBJ2-2, with D possibly being TRBD1 or TRBD2 (5 bases each). V lost 0 bases and J 8 bases, leaving 17 bases between the germline ends. The CDR3 totals 16 residues. Germline assignment: CDR1 SGHRS and CDR2 YFSETQ. The CDR3: CASSLVKGTRTGELFF. CDR3 nucleotide sequence: TGCGCCAGCAGCTTGGTAAAGGGGACGCGAACGGGGGAGCTGTTTTTT.

This rearrangement joins TRBV30 to TRBJ2-3, with 14 bases identical to TRBD2. Germline CDR1 GTSNPN, CDR2 SVGIG (reference sequence). This CDR3 comprises 17 residues. Trimming cost V 4 bases and J 4 bases; bases outside gene matches: 10. CDR3 sequence: CAWTEPGLAGVADTQYF. CDR3 DNA: TGTGCCTGGACTGAACCGGGACTAGCGGGAGTAGCAGATACGCAGTATTTT.

The chain employs TRBV6-1 and TRBJ2-7; D call uncertain. This CDR3 region has 12 residues. The germline V and J ends were trimmed by 2 bases and 6 bases, with 8 bases remaining between them. From germline, CDR1 is MNHNS and CDR2 SASEGT. Written as DNA, the CDR3 is TGTGCCAGCAGTGAAAACATCCCCGAGCAGTACTTC. It yields the protein CASSENIPEQYF.

Concerning this clone: Compared with germline, one end of the junction differs, possibly owing to a read error. The chain carries TRBV27 and TRBJ2-1; 8 bases fit TRBD1. Germline V gene lookup returns CDR1 MNHEY and CDR2 SMNVEV (reference sequence). The CDR3 covers 16 residues. CDR3 DNA: TGTGCCAGCAGTTTATACGCAGGGGGCTCCTACAATAAGCAGTTCTTC. Its protein product is CASSLYAGGSYNKQFF.

The chain combines TRBV6-1 with TRBJ1-2; tentatively, D is TRBD1 (6 bases). The CDR3 loop spans 12 amino acids. With 8 bases removed from V and 0 bases from J, the gap between germline ends came to 7 bases. Looked up from germline, CDR1 is MNHNS and CDR2 is SASEGT. The CDR3 DNA sequence: TGTGCCAGCTGGACAGCTAACTATGGCTACACCTTC. It is translated as CASWTANYGYTF.

CDR3 nucleotides: TGTGCCAGCAGTCCACACCCCGCCAATGAGCAGTTCTTC. Its protein product is CASSPHPANEQFF. The V call is TRBV2, the J call TRBJ2-1; D unclear. The length of the CDR3 is 13 residues. Germline lookup yields CDR1 SNHLY and CDR2 FYNNEI. The ends were cut back, 5 bases at V and 6 bases at J, with 11 bases in the middle.

The V call is TRBV5-1, the J call TRBJ2-3; D ambiguous. This CDR3 contains 15 residues. Germline loops: CDR1 SGHRS, CDR2 YFSETQ. Trimming took off 3 bases at V and 7 bases at J, with 18 bases between the two ends. Here the CDR3 DNA reads TGCGCCAGCAGCTCCACATCACCTCTCATAAATACGCAGTATTTT. This translates into CASSSTSPLINTQYF.

The chain combines TRBV19 with TRBJ2-3; D gene unclear. Trimming took off 2 bases at V and 8 bases at J, with 8 bases between the two ends. CDR1 is LNHDA and CDR2 is SQIVND in the germline V gene (reference sequence). This CDR3 comprises 12 residues. The CDR3 reads CASSIRGSTQYF. CDR3 nucleotides: TGTGCCAGTAGTATAAGAGGTTCTACGCAGTATTTT.

The rearrangement uses TRBV27 and TRBJ1-2; the D is unclear. CDR3 size: 12 residues. The germline V gene has CDR1 MNHEY and CDR2 SMNVEV (reference sequence). The V end was cut by 3 bases, the J end by 6 bases, with 8 bases between. The CDR3 DNA reads as TGTGCCAGCAGTTTGAAGGGAGATGGCTACACCTTC. This sequence encodes CASSLKGDGYTF.

CDR3 bases: TGTGCCAGTAATAGTCATTTTGGGGTGAACACTGAAGCTTTCTTT. Amino acid sequence: CASNSHFGVNTEAFF. The V gene is TRBV19, the J gene TRBJ1-1; D gene ambiguous. CDR1 is LNHDA and CDR2 is SQIVND in the germline V gene (reference sequence). The V end was cut by 7 bases, the J end by 0 bases, with 15 bases between. This CDR3 contains 15 residues.

This clone appeared a few times. The chain joins TRBV21-1 to TRBJ2-3; the D call of TRBD1 is as the table states it, not checked on the DNA. TRBV21-1 is a pseudogene. The CDR3 is 16 amino acids. The CDR3 here is CASSNVVQVFTDTQYF. The CDR3 coding sequence is TGTGCCAGCAGCAATGTAGTACAGGTATTCACAGATACGCAGTATTTT.

CDR3 protein: CASRITGEGNQPQHF. In DNA form, the CDR3 reads TGTGCCAGTAGAATTACAGGGGAAGGCAATCAGCCCCAGCATTTT. The gene calls are TRBV19 and TRBJ1-5; 7 nucleotides agree with TRBD1. The CDR3 is made up of 15 amino acids. Trimming took 6 bases from V and 2 from J; bases not matched to a gene: 7. Per the germline V gene, CDR1 is LNHDA and CDR2 is SQIVND (reference sequence).

This rearrangement joins TRBV7-9 to TRBJ2-7; D possibly corresponds to TRBD1 (6 bases). This CDR3 has 17 residues. Germline CDR1 is SEHNR and CDR2 is FQNEAQ (reference sequence). V was clipped by 5 bases and J by 4 bases, with 24 bases between them. The CDR3 protein is CASSGLTPGQVNYEQYF. CDR3 nucleotide sequence: TGTGCCAGCAGCGGACTCACACCGGGACAAGTGAATTACGAGCAGTACTTC.